This T cell receptor (beta chain) was captured by sequencing in a study of T cell responses to AZD1222 COVID-19 vaccine (dated by TCRdb to the early 2020s). About the full investigation: TCR sequencing was performed for 230 to 250 trial participants, of whom roughly 200 were given two doses of AZD1222 and around 25 were given two doses of MenACWY control vaccine. Enrollment into the trials was organized by age into subgroups of 18-55, 56-69 and 70-plus years, and those subgroups contained approximately 160, 26 and 62 TCR-sequenced participants, respectively.

The CDR3 regions of human TCRbeta chains were analyzed by immunosequencing. The source study handled its data this way. TCRs in the repertoires were matched against a reference library of SARS-CoV-2-specific TCRs that had been generated with the MIRA antigen-specificity platform. Breadth was defined as the fraction of unique TCRs that were SARS-CoV-2-associated, and depth was defined as the fraction of total T cells that were SARS-CoV-2-associated. Using the MIRA data, every spike-specific TCR was mapped to the spike region that the TCR reacted to and assigned to either a CD4 or a CD8 class. Log10-transformed breadth and depth values were compared by one-way ANOVA with Sidak's multiple comparisons tests. What TCRdb holds here is the immuneACCESS table cut down to in-frame rearrangements. Part of the clones is not present; checked against another copy, under half of the missing clones reflect an unresolved V gene, and the others are unexplained. The DNA gave D and trimming, while V, J and clone size come from that table. This sample has some 150,000 clones in its table, and about 91% of those were observed once. The biggest ten clones account for about 3.4% of the sample.

Inclusive of the bounding cysteine and phenylalanine, the CDR3 is 15 residues long. The read is trimmed to its CDR3 DNA, 45 bases read in frame from base 1. The V end loses 2 bases and the J end loses 2 bases, and a stretch of 12 bases separates them. According to the germline V gene (reference sequence), CDR1 reads LNHDA and CDR2 reads SQIVND. In light of the paper, this sample's time point label describes: baseline before first vaccination. The treatment or condition label for this specimen denotes: meningococcal conjugate vaccine given as trial control. Samples from vaccinated people were obtained from the UK trials COV001 and COV002, which included a single-blind randomized controlled phase 2/3 trial of AZD1222 (ChAdOx1 nCoV-19) in healthy adults. Trial participant PBMC samples were collected at day 0 and day 28 after the second dose for TCRbeta chain sequencing. The investigation overall reported the following: Participants were mostly white British, with more females than males. The authors suggested clonal diversity may have been underestimated. Conclusions about previously exposed vaccinees were limited because only six AZD1222 recipients were SARS-CoV-2 seropositive at baseline. Vaccine-associated CD4 TCRs spanned the whole spike protein, with dominant responses in regions 160-218 and 743-854. After two AZD1222 doses, spike-specific TCR breadth and depth were significantly higher than at day 0 and than in MenACWY recipients. In the small 56-69-year group, the increase in depth fell short of significance, most likely because of low power. No day 14 peak-response samples were available, so repertoires were characterized only after the peak T cell response. Reportedly, almost half of the unique spike-specific TCRs recognized epitopes lying outside the regions that are mutated in the B.1.351 and B.1.1.7 variants.

Worth noting for this clone: It lacks a known antigen. Per-nucleotide qualities are absent, and no much larger clonotype sits a single base away.

The input for sequencing was peripheral blood, taken on day 0 of MenACWY control vaccination. The TCR originated in an adult in good health. Recombination linked TRBV19 to TRBJ1-2, and the D gene may be TRBD1, 5 bases matching. The CDR3 protein sequence reads: CASSIIQGVNYGYTF. The nucleotides are TGTGCCAGTAGTATAATCCAGGGAGTCAACTATGGCTACACCTTC. Where the CDR3 stops, the reference TRBV19 and TRBJ1-2 genes take over; the full variable domain is DGGITQSPKYLFRKEGQNVTLSCEQNLNHDAMYWYRQDPGQGLRLIYYSQIVNDFQKGDIAEGYSVSREKKESFPLTVTSAQKNPTAFYLCASSIIQGVNYGYTFGSGTRLTVV.